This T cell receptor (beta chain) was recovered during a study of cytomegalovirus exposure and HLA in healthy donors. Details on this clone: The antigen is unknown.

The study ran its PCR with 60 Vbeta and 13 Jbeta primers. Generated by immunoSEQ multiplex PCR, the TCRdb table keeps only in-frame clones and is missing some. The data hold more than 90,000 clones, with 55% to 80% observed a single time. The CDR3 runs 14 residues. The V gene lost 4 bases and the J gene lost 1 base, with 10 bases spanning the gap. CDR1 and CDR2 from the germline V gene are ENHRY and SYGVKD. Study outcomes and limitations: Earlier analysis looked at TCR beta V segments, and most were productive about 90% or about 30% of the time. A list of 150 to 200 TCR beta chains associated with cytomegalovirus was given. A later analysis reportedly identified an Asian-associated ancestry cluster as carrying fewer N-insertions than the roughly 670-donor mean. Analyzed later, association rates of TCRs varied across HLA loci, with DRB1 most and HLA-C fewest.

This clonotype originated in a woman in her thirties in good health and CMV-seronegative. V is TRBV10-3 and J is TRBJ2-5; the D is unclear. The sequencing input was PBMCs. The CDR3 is CAISVSEAQETQYF. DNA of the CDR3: TGTGCCATCAGTGTGTCCGAGGCCCAAGAGACCCAGTACTTC.